A selection of T cell receptor beta chains follows, all from one sample in a study of T-cell reconstitution after alpha-beta-depleted transplantation in children. From the PCR reads, TCRdb called clonotypes with MiXCR, one entry per CDR3 protein. The data show around 530,000 distinct CDR3 sequences, about 31% seen once. Specimen: PBMCs from the stem cell graft donor, collected from the stem cell graft. The receptor source for this set is a human donor who donated a stem cell graft to a child with aplastic anemia. CDR3s include the opening cysteine and the closing phenylalanine or tryptophan. The D gene is left open where the match is weak. The listing skips clone size in some rows; elsewhere it reads once, few, many or a size class.

j_call v_call d_call clone_size cdr3_nt cdr3_aa
TRBJ1-1 TRBV6-1 TRBD1 NA TGTGCCAGCAGACGGCCTCAGGGGGGTAACACTGAAGCTTTCTTT CASRRPQGGNTEAFF
TRBJ2-1 TRBV4-3 TRBD2 NA TGCGCCAGCAGCCTCGCTGGACTAGGCGGCGATGAGCAGTTCTTC CASSLAGLGGDEQFF
TRBJ1-4 TRBV15 TRBD1 NA TGTGCCACCAGCAGCCTTTCCCGGGACAGGGAGAATGAAAAACTGTTTTTT CATSSLSRDRENEKLFF
TRBJ2-3 TRBV7-2 TRBD2 NA TGTGCCAGCAGCCCGCCGCGGAGCGGGAGAAATCCAGATACGCAGTATTTT CASSPPRSGRNPDTQYF
TRBJ2-3 TRBV12-5 NA few TGTGCTAGTGGTTCGGTGTGGATAGATACGCAGTATTTT CASGSVWIDTQYF
TRBJ2-1 TRBV20-1 TRBD2 NA TGCAGTGCCCGTGGACTAGCGCAGAGCTCCTACAATGAGCAGTTCTTC CSARGLAQSSYNEQFF
TRBJ1-1 TRBV18 NA many TGTGCCAGCTCACCATCACAGAACACTGAAGCTTTCTTT CASSPSQNTEAFF
TRBJ1-4 TRBV7-9 NA NA TGTGCCAGCAGCTTTCTTCAGGCAACTAATGAAAAACTGTTTTTT CASSFLQATNEKLFF
TRBJ2-7 TRBV20-1 NA few TGCAGTGCTTTCGAACCCTACGAGCAGTACTTC CSAFEPYEQYF
TRBJ1-1 TRBV7-8 TRBD1 few TGTGCCAGCAGCTTTCTGGGACAGGGGGCGACTGAAGCTTTCTTT CASSFLGQGATEAFF
TRBJ2-7 TRBV7-2 NA few TGTGCCAGCAGCTTAGCCCCGACGGGGGGCCTCTACGAGCAGTACTTC CASSLAPTGGLYEQYF
TRBJ2-7 TRBV6-5 TRBD1 few TGTGCCAGCAGTTGGGGACAGGGCACCTACGAGCAGTACTTC CASSWGQGTYEQYF
TRBJ2-1 TRBV20-1 NA few TGCAGTGCTTCCCTTGGGCATGAGCAGTTCTTC CSASLGHEQFF